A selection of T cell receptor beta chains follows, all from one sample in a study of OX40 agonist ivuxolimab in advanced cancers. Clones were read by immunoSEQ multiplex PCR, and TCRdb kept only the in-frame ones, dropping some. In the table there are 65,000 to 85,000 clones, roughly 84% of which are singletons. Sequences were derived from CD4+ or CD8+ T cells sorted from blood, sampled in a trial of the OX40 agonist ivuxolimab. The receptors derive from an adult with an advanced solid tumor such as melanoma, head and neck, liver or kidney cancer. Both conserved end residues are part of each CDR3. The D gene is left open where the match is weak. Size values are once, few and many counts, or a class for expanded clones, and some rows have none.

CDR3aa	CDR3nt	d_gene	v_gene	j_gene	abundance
CASRPLVARRTEQYF	TGTGCCAGCAGGCCTCTTGTCGCAAGACGTACCGAGCAGTACTTC	.	TRBV28	TRBJ2-7	.
CAISESAEQYF	TGTGCCATCAGTGAGTCTGCGGAGCAGTACTTC	.	TRBV10-3	TRBJ2-7	.
CASSHTWGVGEQYF	TGTGCCAGCAGCCACACCTGGGGCGTGGGCGAGCAGTACTTC	.	TRBV14	TRBJ2-7	.
CASSQDKLGKRSFGEKLFF	TGCGCCAGCAGCCAAGATAAGTTGGGGAAACGATCTTTCGGGGAAAAACTGTTTTTT	.	TRBV4-3	TRBJ1-4	.
CASSVLGTNTGELFF	TGTGCCAGCAGCGTCCTTGGGACGAACACCGGGGAGCTGTTTTTT	.	TRBV7-9	TRBJ2-2	.
CASSRDPLYEQYF	TGCGCCAGCAGCCGGGACCCCCTCTACGAGCAGTACTTC	.	TRBV5-1	TRBJ2-7	once
CASSQDFEVYEQYF	TGCGCCAGCAGCCAAGATTTTGAGGTGTACGAGCAGTACTTC	.	TRBV4-3	TRBJ2-7	once
CASSVEPFGAEAFF	TGTGCCAGCAGCGTTGAGCCTTTTGGGGCTGAAGCTTTCTTT	.	TRBV9	TRBJ1-1	.
CASSRDRNTEAFF	TGCGCCAGCAGCCGCGACAGGAACACTGAAGCTTTCTTT	.	TRBV5-1	TRBJ1-1	.
CAISGTAQETQYF	TGTGCCATCAGCGGGACAGCCCAAGAGACCCAGTACTTC	TRBD1	TRBV10-3	TRBJ2-5	.
CASSAPKTGQETQYF	TGTGCCAGCAGCGCCCCTAAGACGGGACAAGAGACCCAGTACTTC	.	TRBV7-9	TRBJ2-5	.
CATSRRGNNEQFF	TGTGCCACCTCAAGGCGAGGGAACAATGAGCAGTTCTTC	.	TRBV7-2	TRBJ2-1	.
CASSLSRAETGSNQPQHF	TGTGCCAGCAGCTTATCCCGGGCGGAGACAGGGAGCAATCAGCCCCAGCATTTT	TRBD1	TRBV7-3	TRBJ1-5	.
CASSLTQGEQYF	TGTGCCAGCAGTTTAACCCAAGGCGAGCAGTACTTC	.	TRBV28	TRBJ2-7	.
CASSPSPGGTQPQHF	TGTGCCAGCAGCCCATCACCTGGCGGGACTCAGCCCCAGCATTTT	.	TRBV7-6	TRBJ1-5	once
CASSIQQGRATEAFF	TGTGCCAGTAGTATCCAACAGGGGCGAGCAACTGAAGCTTTCTTT	TRBD1	TRBV19	TRBJ1-1	.
CASAGLPGTEAFF	TGCGCCAGCGCGGGACTCCCCGGGACTGAAGCTTTCTTT	.	TRBV5-1	TRBJ1-1	.
CASSITSGGAQEQFF	TGTGCCAGTAGTATTACCAGCGGGGGGGCTCAGGAGCAGTTCTTC	TRBD2	TRBV19	TRBJ2-1	.
CASSLALIAGGGSPLHF	TGTGCCAGCAGCTTAGCGTTGATAGCAGGGGGCGGTTCACCCCTCCACTTT	TRBD1	TRBV7-9	TRBJ1-6	.
CATSRPGTSGSRDEQFF	TGTGCCACCAGCAGACCAGGGACTAGCGGGAGCCGGGATGAGCAGTTCTTC	TRBD2	TRBV15	TRBJ2-1	.
CATSRVLFSEQYF	TGTGCCACCAGCAGAGTACTCTTCAGCGAGCAGTACTTC	.	TRBV15	TRBJ2-7	few
CASSHRVGALSTTEAFF	TGTGCCAGCAGTCATCGCGTAGGGGCCCTATCGACCACTGAAGCTTTCTTT	.	TRBV14	TRBJ1-1	.
CASSPDGGYSNQPQHF	TGTGCCAGCAGCCCGGATGGGGGCTATAGCAATCAGCCCCAGCATTTT	.	TRBV7-9	TRBJ1-5	few
CAISETQQQGYFFDTIYF	TGTGCCATCAGTGAGACCCAACAACAGGGGTACTTTTTCGACACCATATATTTT	TRBD1	TRBV10-3	TRBJ1-3	.
CASSSLDRDSSPLHF	TGTGCCAGTAGTTCCCTGGACAGGGATTCTTCACCCCTCCACTTT	TRBD1	TRBV19	TRBJ1-6	.
CASSSRTGDEKLFF	TGTGCCAGCAGTTCTCGGACAGGGGATGAAAAACTGTTTTTT	TRBD1	TRBV28	TRBJ1-4	.
CASSLAGTGGGTDTQYF	TGCGCCAGCAGCTTGGCTGGGACAGGGGGCGGCACAGATACGCAGTATTTT	TRBD1	TRBV5-1	TRBJ2-3	.
CASSYFGTGNTIYF	TGTGCCAGCAGTTACTTCGGCACTGGAAACACCATATATTTT	.	TRBV6-5	TRBJ1-3	few
CASSVGGNSNQPQHF	TGTGCCAGCAGCGTAGGCGGTAATAGCAATCAGCCCCAGCATTTT	.	TRBV9	TRBJ1-5	.
CSASLPYEQYF	TGCAGTGCTAGTTTGCCGTACGAGCAGTACTTC	.	TRBV20-1	TRBJ2-7	.
CASSLTGANTEAFF	TGTGCCAGCAGCTTGACAGGGGCAAACACTGAAGCTTTCTTT	TRBD1	TRBV5-6	TRBJ1-1	.
CASSLRGQGNYGYTF	TGTGCCAGCAGCTTGAGGGGACAGGGAAACTATGGCTACACCTTC	TRBD1	TRBV7-9	TRBJ1-2	.
CASSARTGGGNTEAFF	TGTGCCAGCAGCGCCAGGACAGGGGGCGGGAACACTGAAGCTTTCTTT	TRBD1	TRBV5-4	TRBJ1-1	.
CASSLVEDSYEQYF	TGTGCCAGCAGCTTAGTTGAGGATTCCTACGAGCAGTACTTC	.	TRBV7-3	TRBJ2-7	.
CASSELQVNQPQHF	TGTGCCAGCAGCGAACTTCAGGTCAATCAGCCCCAGCATTTT	.	TRBV2	TRBJ1-5	.
CASSPRAALGGYTF	TGTGCCAGCAGCCCTAGGGCAGCCTTGGGAGGCTACACCTTC	.	TRBV11-2	TRBJ1-2	.
CASSYGSGSFQETQYF	TGTGCCAGCAGTTATGGTAGCGGGTCCTTCCAAGAGACCCAGTACTTC	TRBD2	TRBV6-5	TRBJ2-5	.
CASSGQPNTEAFF	TGTGCCAGCAGCGGACAGCCGAACACTGAAGCTTTCTTT	.	TRBV7-2	TRBJ1-1	few
CASSLVPGGRETQYF	TGTGCCAGCAGCTTGGTTCCGGGGGGCAGGGAGACCCAGTACTTC	.	TRBV7-8	TRBJ2-5	.
CASSSDRPYNSPLHF	TGTGCCAGCAGTTCAGACAGACCCTATAATTCACCCCTCCACTTT	.	TRBV25-1	TRBJ1-6	.
CASSESVYGYTF	TGTGCCAGCAGTGAGTCAGTCTATGGCTACACCTTC	.	TRBV2	TRBJ1-2	.
CASGFSRGGVSGLSGANVLTF	TGTGCTAGTGGTTTCTCCCGCGGCGGGGTTAGCGGGCTCTCTGGGGCCAACGTCCTGACTTTC	TRBD2	TRBV12-5	TRBJ2-6	.
CASSPRRAVAGPNTGELFF	TGTGCCAGCAGCCCAAGAAGGGCGGTGGCAGGGCCGAACACCGGGGAGCTGTTTTTT	.	TRBV7-6	TRBJ2-2	.
CSVGVNSNTGELFF	TGCAGCGTTGGGGTTAACTCGAACACCGGGGAGCTGTTTTTT	.	TRBV29-1	TRBJ2-2	.
CASSQERGTPSTDTQYF	TGTGCCAGCAGCCAAGAACGGGGGACGCCCAGCACAGATACGCAGTATTTT	.	TRBV4-2	TRBJ2-3	.
CASSPGLAGEQFF	TGTGCCAGCAGCCCTGGACTAGCGGGTGAGCAGTTCTTC	TRBD2	TRBV9	TRBJ2-1	once
CASSYSRGGPYGYTF	TGTGCCAGCAGTTACTCGCGCGGCGGCCCCTATGGCTACACCTTC	.	TRBV6-6	TRBJ1-2	.
CAIRAGTGYGYTF	TGTGCCATCAGGGCCGGGACAGGCTATGGCTACACCTTC	TRBD1	TRBV10-3	TRBJ1-2	.
CASSLGQRSYGYTF	TGTGCCAGCAGCTTGGGACAGCGGAGCTATGGCTACACCTTC	.	TRBV5-4	TRBJ1-2	.
CASAPGQGWSNTEAFF	TGTGCCAGTGCCCCGGGACAGGGATGGTCCAACACTGAAGCTTTCTTT	TRBD1	TRBV19	TRBJ1-1	.
CASSVGYNEQFF	TGTGCCAGCAGCGTAGGGTACAATGAGCAGTTCTTC	.	TRBV9	TRBJ2-1	.